The clone carrying this TCR beta chain was counted at least ten times. The sample originates from a study of read filtering for tumor transcriptome and immune sequencing. The wider study: Transcriptome libraries were built from DNase-treated RNA. TCR-mapped reads were about 3.5 to 10.27 million with IR-seq versus about 85 to 1,300 with RNA-seq.

Per the germline V gene, CDR1 is LNHDA and CDR2 is SQIVND (reference sequence). This CDR3 has 15 residues. Trimming took 5 bases from V and 2 from J, leaving 13 bases between them. The library was built from 400 to 500 ng RNA with molecular barcoded adaptors for alpha/delta and beta/gamma chains. TCRdb redid the calling of the reads with MiXCR, one entry per CDR3 protein. The table includes over 45,000 distinct CDR3 sequences, roughly 12% detected once. The origin of this receptor is a donor aged 40 or older with multiple myeloma. This rearrangement joins TRBV19 to TRBJ1-5; D remains ambiguous. Sequencing input: a population of CD138-negative cells sorted from bone marrow. The CDR3 here is CASSGKGLGNQPQHF. The CDR3 nucleotides are TGTGCCAGTAGTGGGAAAGGGTTAGGCAATCAGCCCCAGCATTTT.